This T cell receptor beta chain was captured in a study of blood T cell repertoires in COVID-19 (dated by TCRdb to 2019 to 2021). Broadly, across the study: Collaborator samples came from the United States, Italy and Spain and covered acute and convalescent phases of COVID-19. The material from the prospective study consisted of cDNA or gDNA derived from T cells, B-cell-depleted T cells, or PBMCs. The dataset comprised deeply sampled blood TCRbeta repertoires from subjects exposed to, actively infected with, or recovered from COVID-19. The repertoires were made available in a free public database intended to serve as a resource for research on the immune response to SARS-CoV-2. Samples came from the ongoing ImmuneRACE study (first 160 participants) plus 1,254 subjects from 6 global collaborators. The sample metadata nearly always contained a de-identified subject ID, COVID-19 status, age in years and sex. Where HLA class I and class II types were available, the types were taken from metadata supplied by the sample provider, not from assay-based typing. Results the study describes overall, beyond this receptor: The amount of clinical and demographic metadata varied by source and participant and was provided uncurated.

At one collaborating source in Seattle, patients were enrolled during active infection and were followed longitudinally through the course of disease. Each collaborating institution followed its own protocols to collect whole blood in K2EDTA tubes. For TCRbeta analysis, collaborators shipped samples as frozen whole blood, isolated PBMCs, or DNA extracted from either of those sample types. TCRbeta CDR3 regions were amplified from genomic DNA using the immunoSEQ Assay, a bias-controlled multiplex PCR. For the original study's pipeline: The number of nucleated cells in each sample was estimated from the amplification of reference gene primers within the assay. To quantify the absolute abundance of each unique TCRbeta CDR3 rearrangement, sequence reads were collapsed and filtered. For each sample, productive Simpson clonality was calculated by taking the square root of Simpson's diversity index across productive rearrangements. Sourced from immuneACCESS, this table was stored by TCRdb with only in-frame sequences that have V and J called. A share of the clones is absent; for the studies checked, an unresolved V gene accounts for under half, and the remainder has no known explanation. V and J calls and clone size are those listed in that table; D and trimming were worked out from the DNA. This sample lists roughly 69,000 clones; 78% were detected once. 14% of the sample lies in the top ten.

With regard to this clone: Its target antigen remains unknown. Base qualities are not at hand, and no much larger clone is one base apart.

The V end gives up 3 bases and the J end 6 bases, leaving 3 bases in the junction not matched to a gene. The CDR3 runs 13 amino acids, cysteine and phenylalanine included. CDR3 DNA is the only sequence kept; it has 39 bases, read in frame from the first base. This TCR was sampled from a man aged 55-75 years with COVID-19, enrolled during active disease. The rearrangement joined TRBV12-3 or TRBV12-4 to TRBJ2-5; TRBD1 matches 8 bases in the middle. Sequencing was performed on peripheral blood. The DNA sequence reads TGTGCCAGCAGTTTCGGACAGGGAAAGACCCAGTACTTC. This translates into CASSFGQGKTQYF.